Each of the 26 T cell receptor beta chains below was sequenced from the same sample in a study of identical twins. Via MiXCR, TCRdb re-called the 5' RACE reads, giving one row per CDR3 protein. This sample has 350,000 to 450,000 distinct CDR3 sequences; under 20% occur once, and the top ten carry 10% to 15%. The sequenced sample was naive T cells sorted from blood. These TCRs come from a man between 45 and 60 years old in good health.

At least ten counts were recorded for this clonotype. The chain links TRBV28 to TRBJ2-1; the match to TRBD1 covers 10 bases. Germline loops: CDR1 MDHEN, CDR2 SYDVKM. The ends lost 2 bases at V and 8 bases at J; junction bases unmatched: 9. The CDR3 contains 16 residues. The CDR3 DNA reads TGTGCCAGCAGTTTACAACCCGGACAGGGGGGGGATGAGCAGTTCTTC. This encodes CASSLQPGQGGDEQFF.

This clonotype was counted a few times. The CDR3 is CSAGPLVQYF. Written as DNA, the CDR3 is TGCAGTGCTGGCCCCCTGGTCCAGTACTTC. The chain is built from TRBV20-1 and TRBJ2-5; no reliable D call. Germline values: CDR1 DFQATT, CDR2 SNEGSKA (reference sequence). The V and J ends lost 5 bases and 10 bases respectively, with 11 bases between them. The CDR3 contains 10 residues.

This clonotype was seen more than once but under ten times. The rearrangement links TRBV5-1 to TRBJ2-7, with a weak D call TRBD2 (5 bases). This CDR3 is 15 amino acids long. Trimming stripped 1 base from V and 4 bases from J, with 15 bases between. Germline CDR1 SGHRS, CDR2 YFSETQ. Written as DNA, the CDR3 is TGCGCCAGCAGCTTGTTGGGCGGGCGTGTATACGAGCAGTACTTC. This gives the protein CASSLLGGRVYEQYF. The whole variable domain, filled in from reference TRBV5-1 and TRBJ2-7, reads KAGVTQTPRYLIKTRGQQVTLSCSPISGHRSVSWYQQTPGQGLQFLFEYFSETQRNKGNFPGRFSGRQFSNSRSEMNVSTLELGDSALYLCASSLLGGRVYEQYFGPGTRLTVT.

The chain links TRBV7-9 to TRBJ1-1, with D possibly TRBD1 on 6 matching bases. The CDR3 consists of 16 residues. The germline V gene encodes CDR1 SEHNR and CDR2 FQNEAQ (reference sequence). V lost 5 bases and J 0 bases, leaving 16 bases between the germline ends. In nucleotides, the CDR3 is TGTGCCAGCAGCCAACGGAGGGGGATTATGAACACTGAAGCTTTCTTT. It yields the protein CASSQRRGIMNTEAFF.

This clonotype appeared many times. This chain links TRBV5-1 with TRBJ1-1; D gene uncertain. The CDR3 is 13 amino acids. Germline V gives CDR1 SGHRS, CDR2 YFSETQ. V dropped 5 bases and J dropped 5 bases, with 13 bases sitting between them. The CDR3 DNA follows: TGCGCCAGCAGGGAGGCATTGATTACTGAAGCTTTCTTT. It specifies CASREALITEAFF. The variable domain in full, with the rest retrieved from reference TRBV5-1 and TRBJ1-1, is KAGVTQTPRYLIKTRGQQVTLSCSPISGHRSVSWYQQTPGQGLQFLFEYFSETQRNKGNFPGRFSGRQFSNSRSEMNVSTLELGDSALYLCASREALITEAFFGQGTRLTVV.

This clonotype came up many times. The chain couples TRBV11-2 to TRBJ2-7; possible D gene TRBD2, 5 bases. CDR3 length: 14 amino acids. The V end was cut by 2 bases, the J end by 6 bases, with 14 bases between. The germline V gene has CDR1 SGHAT and CDR2 FQNNGV. In DNA form, the CDR3 reads TGTGCCAGCAGCTTATACCCCACTAGGCCCGAGCAGTACTTC. Its protein product is CASSLYPTRPEQYF.

The table lists this clonotype with many counts. The gene calls are TRBV12-3 or TRBV12-4 and TRBJ1-2; no clear D gene. This CDR3 spans 13 amino acids. V was pared by 1 base and J by 7 bases, with 10 bases between. This CDR3 reads CASSLGLGSGYTF. CDR3 coding DNA: TGTGCCAGCAGTTTAGGATTGGGGTCTGGCTACACCTTC.

The sample holds a few counts of this clonotype. The CDR3 nucleotides read TGTGCCAGCAGCCCGGACAGGGGTCAAACCTACAATGAGCAGTTCTTC. As protein: CASSPDRGQTYNEQFF. The V call is TRBV5-5, the J call TRBJ2-1; 9 bases fit TRBD1. The CDR3 is made up of 16 amino acids. CDR1 and CDR2 from the germline V gene are SGHKS and YYEKEE (reference sequence). V gave up 4 bases and J gave up 2 bases; unmatched junction bases: 7.

This clonotype was seen at least ten times. The rearrangement links TRBV6-5 to TRBJ2-1, with D unclear. The CDR3 extends over 15 amino acids. Trimming left V 0 bases short and J 4 bases short, with 10 bases between. Germline V lookup: CDR1 MNHEY, CDR2 SVGAGI. This CDR3 reads CASSYSKVGYNEQFF. The CDR3 DNA reads TGTGCCAGCAGTTACTCGAAAGTCGGTTACAATGAGCAGTTCTTC.

J is TRBJ2-1 and V is TRBV20-1; 8 bases line up with TRBD1. Germline-derived CDR1 and CDR2 are DFQATT and SNEGSKA (reference sequence). The CDR3 is made up of 14 amino acids. After removal of 6 bases from V and 4 bases from J, the junction contained 8 bases not matched to a gene. CDR3 DNA: TGCAGTGCCGTTTCAGGGGGCGCGTACAATGAGCAGTTCTTC. Translation: CSAVSGGAYNEQFF.

This chain joins TRBV2 and TRBJ1-1; no reliable D call. The V end was cut by 7 bases, the J end by 1 base, with 10 bases between. CDR1 is SNHLY, CDR2 FYNNEI, per germline. The CDR3 loop spans 13 amino acids. CDR3 loop: CASNPRANTEAFF. CDR3 nucleotides: TGTGCCAGCAACCCACGGGCGAACACTGAAGCTTTCTTT. Looking up the rest from reference TRBV2 and TRBJ1-1 gives the full variable domain: EPEVTQTPSHQVTQMGQEVILRCVPISNHLYFYWYRQILGQKVEFLVSFYNNEISEKSEIFDDQFSVERPDGSNFTLKIRSTKLEDSAMYFCASNPRANTEAFFGQGTRLTVV.

This clonotype was found many times. The CDR3 loop reads CASRKAGGNQPQHF. The DNA of the CDR3 is TGTGCCAGCAGAAAGGCAGGGGGCAATCAGCCCCAGCATTTT. V is TRBV27 and J is TRBJ1-5, with D possibly TRBD1 on 6 matching bases. Germline V gene sequence: CDR1 MNHEY, CDR2 SMNVEV (reference sequence). V gave up 6 bases and J gave up 2 bases, with 11 bases separating them. This CDR3 spans 14 amino acids.

The table lists this clonotype with many counts. The chain has TRBV20-1 and TRBJ2-3, with D possibly TRBD2 on 6 matching bases. Trimming stripped 3 bases from V and 0 bases from J, with 28 bases between. Germline lookup yields CDR1 DFQATT and CDR2 SNEGSKA (reference sequence). The CDR3 covers 20 residues. The CDR3 here is CSARGPPIAGRRSSTDTQYF. CDR3 nucleotides: TGCAGTGCTAGGGGTCCCCCGATCGCGGGGAGAAGGTCTAGCACAGATACGCAGTATTTT.

This clonotype was observed once. V gene TRBV20-1 combines with J gene TRBJ2-3; D is unresolved. The CDR3 is 13 amino acids. Germline V gives CDR1 DFQATT, CDR2 SNEGSKA (reference sequence). Trimming stripped 4 bases from V and 1 base from J, with 9 bases between. CDR3 DNA: TGCAGTGCTACGTCGACGGGCACAGATACGCAGTATTTT. Encoded protein: CSATSTGTDTQYF.

Only one count was recorded for this clonotype. The V call is TRBV10-3, the J call TRBJ1-2; D remains unclear. Looked up from germline, CDR1 is ENHRY and CDR2 is SYGVKD. The CDR3 is 12 amino acids. V was pared by 2 bases and J by 6 bases, with 7 bases between. CDR3 bases: TGTGCCATCAGTGAGCGCGGGGATGGCTACACCTTC. This gives the protein CAISERGDGYTF.

The chain uses TRBV20-1 and TRBJ1-4; 7 bases are a match to TRBD1. V was clipped by 6 bases and J by 6 bases; unmatched bases: 10. This CDR3 is built from 14 residues. Germline assignment: CDR1 DFQATT and CDR2 SNEGSKA (reference sequence). In DNA form, the CDR3 reads TGCAGTGCACAACCGGGACAGTTTGATGAAAAACTGTTTTTT. This translates into CSAQPGQFDEKLFF.

The V call is TRBV9, the J call TRBJ2-1, with 11 bases lining up with TRBD2. The CDR3 sequence is 15 residues long. CDR1 is SGDLS, CDR2 YYNGEE, per germline. J gave up 7 bases and V 3 bases, and 6 bases lay outside the gene matches. CDR3: CASSAAGLAANEQFF. In nucleotides, the CDR3 is TGTGCCAGCAGCGCAGCGGGACTAGCGGCAAATGAGCAGTTCTTC.

This clonotype was detected ten times or more. The V and J genes are TRBV29-1 and TRBJ2-7; a weak D match, TRBD2 (7 bases). The CDR3 has 13 residues. Germline lookup yields CDR1 SQVTM and CDR2 ANQGSEA. V was trimmed by 7 bases and J by 6 bases, leaving 19 bases between them. The CDR3 DNA reads TGCAGCGCGGGGGGAGACTGGGGGGCCGAGCAGTACTTC. Its translation: CSAGGDWGAEQYF.

The V call is TRBV9, the J call TRBJ2-1; D is ambiguous. CDR3 length: 15 amino acids. V lost 4 bases, J lost 9 bases, and 20 bases lay in between. CDR1 and CDR2 (germline): SGDLS, YYNGEE. The CDR3, as DNA: TGTGCCAGCAGCCCCCGGTCGTATCGCGATACTGAGCAGTTCTTC. Its translation is CASSPRSYRDTEQFF.

This clonotype was recorded a few times. The J gene is TRBJ1-2, the V gene TRBV20-1, with D maybe TRBD1 (5 bases). CDR3 size: 17 residues. The germline V gene has CDR1 DFQATT and CDR2 SNEGSKA (reference sequence). Trimming stripped 1 base from V and 1 base from J, with 19 bases between. CDR3 DNA: TGCAGTGCTAGAGTTGGTAGAGGGAGGGGAGATAACTATGGCTACACCTTC. As protein: CSARVGRGRGDNYGYTF.

This clonotype occurred a few times. The J gene is TRBJ2-7, the V gene TRBV7-8; 11 nucleotides agree with TRBD2. V was pared by 0 bases and J by 5 bases, with 9 bases of the junction left unmatched. Germline V gene sequence: CDR1 SGHVS, CDR2 FQNEAQ. CDR3 size: 17 residues. The CDR3 bases are TGTGCCAGCAGCTTAGCCTACGGGACTAGCGGCGCTCACGAGCAGTACTTC. This gives the protein CASSLAYGTSGAHEQYF. Complete variable domain (other parts from reference TRBV7-8 and TRBJ2-7): GAGVSQSPRYKVAKRGQDVALRCDPISGHVSLFWYQQALGQGPEFLTYFQNEAQLDKSGLPSDRFFAERPEGSVSTLKIQRTQQEDSAVYLCASSLAYGTSGAHEQYFGPGTRLTVT.

This clonotype has only a few counts. The CDR3 DNA follows: TGCGCCAGCAGACTCGAGACAGGAAACTATAATTCACCCCTCCACTTT. Its translation is CASRLETGNYNSPLHF. This sequence joins TRBV5-1 and TRBJ1-6, with D tentatively TRBD1 (6 bases). This CDR3 is 16 amino acids long. The ends were cut back, 5 bases at V and 3 bases at J, with 15 bases in the middle. The germline CDR1 and CDR2 sequences are SGHRS and YFSETQ.

This sequence joins TRBV7-2 and TRBJ2-7, with 9 bases fitting TRBD2. The CDR3 has 16 residues. The V and J ends lost 1 base and 3 bases, in that order; junction bases with no gene match: 7. The germline gives CDR1 SGHTA, CDR2 FQGNSA. CDR3 nucleotides: TGTGCCAGCAGCTTAGAGTCTAGCGGGGCCAACTACGAGCAGTACTTC. Its translation is CASSLESSGANYEQYF.

The CDR3 region has the DNA TGTGCCAGCAGCCCAAAGACTAGCCCCAGACAAGAGACCCAGTACTTC. This gives the protein CASSPKTSPRQETQYF. V and J are TRBV12-3 or TRBV12-4 and TRBJ2-5; TRBD2 agrees at 7 bases. This CDR3 has 16 residues. After removal of 6 bases from V and 2 bases from J, the junction contained 12 bases not matched to a gene.

This clonotype turned up a few times. The chain employs TRBV7-9 and TRBJ1-2; D possibly corresponds to TRBD1 (5 bases). This CDR3 is built from 16 residues. Germline loops: CDR1 SEHNR, CDR2 FQNEAQ (reference sequence). The V end was cut by 0 bases, the J end by 8 bases, with 19 bases between. The CDR3 is CASSLAVGGGSSGYTF. In nucleotides, the CDR3 is TGTGCCAGCAGCTTAGCCGTCGGGGGGGGTTCCAGCGGCTACACCTTC.

The sample holds many counts of this clonotype. The gene calls are TRBV6-1 and TRBJ1-1; no reliable D call. The CDR3 length is 15 residues. V lost 5 bases and J lost 1, with 14 bases in between. Germline CDR1 is MNHNS and CDR2 is SASEGT. CDR3 loop: CASSTTPFGNTEAFF. In nucleotides, the CDR3 is TGTGCCAGCAGTACAACACCCTTTGGGAACACTGAAGCTTTCTTT.